This T cell receptor beta chain was obtained from a study of T-cell reconstitution after alpha-beta-depleted transplantation in children. Study-wide points: Several hundred expanded graft clones reportedly were the source of alpha-beta T cells about two months after transplant. Newly produced T cells mostly accounted for T-cell counts and diversity one year post-transplant.

V was clipped by 2 bases and J by 6 bases; unmatched bases: 10. CDR1 is SGDLS and CDR2 is YYNGEE in the germline V gene. The CDR3 runs 16 residues. As it was prepared, the TCRbeta library received unique molecular identifiers. MiXCR, run by TCRdb on the PCR reads, gives a single entry per CDR3 protein. The sample includes fewer than 550,000 distinct CDR3 sequences, about an eighth of them seen just once. On this clonotype itself: Its antigen is not known.

The sequencing used PBMCs, mostly from graft donor cells, collected 180 days after TCRalphabeta/CD19-depleted stem cell transplant. The rearrangement joins TRBV9 to TRBJ2-2; 7 nucleotides line up with TRBD1. The sequence was collected from a female patient aged 2-15 years who had a stem cell transplant for aplastic anemia, so the T cells may come from the graft donor. In DNA form, the CDR3 reads TGTGCCAGCAGCGTTTCGGAGACAGGGCTGGCCGGGGAGCTGTTTTTT. It yields the protein CASSVSETGLAGELFF.